The 11 T cell receptor beta chains reported below all come from one sample, sequenced in a study of technical replicates of blood from several donors. TCRdb keeps only in-frame clones here, not all; method: immunoSEQ multiplex PCR. Here the sample spans about 48,000 clones, about 93% being singletons. The sequenced sample was PBMCs. Receptors originate from a human donor in good health. Some clones in this sample may be carry-over from other donors' samples.

A word on this clone: A junction end diverges from the germline sequence, so it may reflect a read error. The genes are TRBV7-2 and TRBJ1-2, with 9 positions matching TRBD1. This CDR3 has 11 amino acids. The V gene's germline CDR1 is SGHTA and CDR2 FQGNSA. The CDR3 coding sequence is TGTGCCAGCAGCTCGGGACAGGGATTGCTCTTC. Translated, it gives CASSSGQGLLF. The whole variable domain, remainder taken from reference TRBV7-2 and TRBJ1-2, is GAGVSQSPSNKVTEKGKDVELRCDPISGHTALYWYRQSLGQGLEFLIYFQGNSAPDKSGLPSDRFSAERTGGSVSTLTIQRTQQEDSAVYLCASSSGQGLLFGSGTRLTVV.

The CDR3 DNA reads TGTGCCAGTAGTAATACCGGGGCCTACGAGCAGTACTTC. The encoded protein is CASSNTGAYEQYF. The chain joins TRBV19 to TRBJ2-7; tentatively, D is TRBD2 (5 bases). V lost 4 bases and J lost 2, with 9 bases in between. Germline values: CDR1 LNHDA, CDR2 SQIVND (reference sequence). CDR3 size: 13 residues.

The chain carries TRBV5-6 and TRBJ2-7; D may be TRBD1 (6 bases). The CDR3 is made up of 14 amino acids. Deletions cut 1 base from V and 0 bases from J, with 8 bases between. From germline, CDR1 is SGHDT and CDR2 YYEEEE. The DNA for the CDR3 is TGTGCCAGCAGCTTGTGGACAGACTCCTACGAGCAGTACTTC. This sequence encodes CASSLWTDSYEQYF.

The chain combines TRBV9 with TRBJ2-2, with a weak D call TRBD2 (6 bases). The CDR3 has 16 residues. V lost 0 bases to trimming and J lost 4 bases, with 13 bases between them. CDR1 and CDR2 (germline): SGDLS, YYNGEE. The CDR3 region is CASSVDIRRGTGELFF. The CDR3, as DNA: TGTGCCAGCAGCGTAGACATTAGGAGGGGCACCGGGGAGCTGTTTTTT.

The rearrangement joins TRBV7-6 to TRBJ2-1, with 12 positions matching TRBD2. The V segment lost 0 bases and the J segment 6 bases; nucleotides outside the gene matches: 6. The germline V gene encodes CDR1 SGHVS and CDR2 FNYEAQ. The CDR3 extends over 17 amino acids. This CDR3 is CASSLAGGLAGTNEQFF. The CDR3 coding sequence is TGTGCCAGCAGCTTAGCGGGAGGACTAGCGGGGACCAATGAGCAGTTCTTC.

The gene calls are TRBV4-3 and TRBJ2-1; tentative D call: TRBD2 (5 bases). Trimming removed 1 base from V and 9 bases from J, with 10 bases in between. This CDR3 region has 13 residues. The germline V gene encodes CDR1 LGHNA and CDR2 YSLEER. The CDR3 DNA follows: TGCGCCAGCAGCCAAGCTCTAGCTATTGAGCAGTTCTTC. This sequence encodes CASSQALAIEQFF.

The chain combines TRBV6-5 with TRBJ1-2; 9 nucleotides agree with TRBD1. The J segment lost 4 bases and the V segment lost 2 bases, leaving 8 bases of the junction unmatched. CDR3 length equals 16 residues. Germline CDR1 reads MNHEY; CDR2 reads SVGAGI. The CDR3 nucleotides are TGTGCCAGCAGTTACCGAAAGGGACAGGGCTTCTATGGCTACACCTTC. Its protein product is CASSYRKGQGFYGYTF.

The rearrangement joins TRBV4-1 to TRBJ2-3; possibly TRBD1 for D (6 bases). The germline V gene has CDR1 MGHRA and CDR2 YSYEKL. CDR3 length equals 15 residues. Trimming left V 1 base short and J 3 bases short, with 11 bases between. CDR3 sequence reads: CASSQVQGDTDTQYF. The CDR3 DNA reads TGCGCCAGCAGCCAAGTACAGGGAGATACAGATACGCAGTATTTT.

The genes are TRBV11-3 and TRBJ2-2; 9 bases line up with TRBD1. CDR1 is SGHNT and CDR2 is YENEEA in the germline V gene. V dropped 5 bases and J dropped 7; count of bases not matched to a gene: 5. The CDR3 sequence is 14 residues long. The CDR3: CASSRGQGVGELFF. The CDR3 nucleotides are TGTGCCAGCAGCCGGGGACAGGGAGTCGGGGAGCTGTTTTTT. Combining the CDR3 with reference TRBV11-3 and TRBJ2-2 gives the whole variable domain EAGVVQSPRYKIIEKKQPVAFWCNPISGHNTLYWYLQNLGQGPELLIRYENEEAVDDSQLPKDRFSAERLKGVDSTLKIQPAELGDSAVYLCASSRGQGVGELFFGEGSRLTVL.

The genes are TRBV18 and TRBJ2-5, with TRBD1 matching 8 bases. Looked up from germline, CDR1 is KGHSH and CDR2 is LQKENI. The CDR3 consists of 16 residues. V shed 4 bases, J shed 5 bases, and the junction held 12 bases outside the gene matches. The CDR3 nucleotides read TGTGCCAGCTCACGAACAGTGTCAGGGGGCCGGGAGACCCAGTACTTC. Translating gives CASSRTVSGGRETQYF.

The chain employs TRBV4-1 and TRBJ1-1; 8 positions agree with TRBD1. V lost 3 bases to trimming and J lost 2 bases; unmatched junction nucleotides: 5. Germline values: CDR1 MGHRA, CDR2 YSYEKL. This CDR3 is built from 15 residues. CDR3 in amino acids: CASSHNRGVNTEAFF. The DNA for the CDR3 is TGCGCCAGCAGCCACAACAGGGGGGTTAACACTGAAGCTTTCTTT.